This T cell receptor (beta chain) was sequenced in a study of T cell repertoires in cytomegalovirus infection (dated by TCRdb to between 2018 and 2021). Regarding the complete study: The peptide stimulations were aimed at well-studied HLA-B-restricted epitopes as well as recently identified HLA-C-restricted CMV epitopes, whose presentation resists viral immunomodulation. The HLA type of each donor mattered for the analysis, because public TCR beta signatures pointed to carriage of CMV infection along with the matching HLA type. Summary of the overall study and its limitations: In the ex vivo response, HLA-C-restricted CMV-specific TCR beta clonotypes were dominant, and in two of eight donors the single most frequent clonotype came from this HLA-C-restricted group. In both this cohort and an independent roughly 360-donor cohort, the cumulative frequency of public TCR beta family members distinguished carriers of CMV infection plus the relevant HLA type.

This clonotype has just a few counts. Its antigen is not yet known. No much larger clonotype is one base removed from it; base qualities were not supplied. TCRdb shows the sequencer as Illumina HiSeq 1500. TCRdb's own reprocessing of the public reads used fastp at Q25 and MiXCR and kept productive beta chains. Each CDR3 protein gets just one entry, which takes the most common genes and DNA from the rows behind it. In this sample the table shows about a million distinct CDR3 sequences, less than 35% of which occur a single time. Roughly an eighth of the sample rests with the top ten. The meaning of the sample's treatment or condition label: in vitro stimulation with specific CMV peptide epitopes to enrich CMV-specific T cells. The sample consisted of cultured CD8+ T cells from PBMCs, taken from culture after CMV antigen stimulation. The source is a human donor in good health (CMV status not recorded). Some clones in this sample may be carry-over from other donors' samples.

The sequence in DNA is TGTGCCAGCAGCCCAGGGACAGGGGCCCCTAGAGATACGCAGTATTTT. Its protein reads: CASSPGTGAPRDTQYF. Recombination connected TRBV7-9 to TRBJ2-3; a stretch of 10 junction bases matches TRBD1. CDR1 and CDR2 (SEHNR, FQNEAQ) derive from the germline V gene (reference sequence). V loses 5 bases at its end and J loses 5 bases; junction bases beyond the gene matches: 10. Spanning cysteine to phenylalanine, the CDR3 consists of 16 amino acids. This entry keeps only the CDR3 DNA: 48 bases, framed from base 1.